This note documents a single T cell receptor beta chain sequence. There is no known antigen for this receptor. Base qualities were left out, and no much larger clone turns up one base away. Library preparation was by the immunoSEQ multiplex PCR assay. TCRdb holds this immuneACCESS table with in-frame rearrangements only. Some clones are missing; in checked studies, unresolved V genes explain under half, and the rest has no known cause. Recorded for this sample are some 41,000 clones; roughly 64% of them occurred a single time. Of the sample, roughly 25% falls within the top ten clones. The CDR3 runs 15 amino acids, cysteine and phenylalanine included. Only the CDR3 DNA is retained, 45 bases long and in frame from the first base. From a lookup of the germline V gene, CDR1 and CDR2 are SGHAT and FQNNGV. A distance of 12 bases separates the germline ends of V and J, which lose 2 bases and 5 bases respectively.

This sample stems from a study of radiotherapy plus CTLA-4 blockade in lung cancer (dated by TCRdb to the late 2010s). Background on the whole study: Among enrolled patients, roughly 18% had an objective response and around 33% reached disease control. Points the paper makes about the study in general: The strongest predictors of response, as reported, were early dynamic changes in blood T cell clones along with a rise in serum interferon-beta after radiation. TCR clones derived from tumors expanded in peripheral blood after treatment with radiotherapy and ipilimumab.

The study evaluated CTLA-4 blockade (ipilimumab) given together with focal radiation therapy in patients who had chemo-refractory metastatic non-small-cell lung cancer. The chain was built from TRBV11-2 and TRBJ2-2, with the D segment identity uncertain. This receptor was obtained from a human donor with non-small cell lung cancer who had a partial response to radiotherapy plus ipilimumab. Sequencing used peripheral blood, obtained from a patient treated with radiotherapy plus ipilimumab. The base sequence is TGTGCCAGCAGCTTATGGCAGGCCGTAACCGGGGAGCTGTTTTTT. The translation is CASSLWQAVTGELFF. When the CDR3 is completed using the reference TRBV11-2 and TRBJ2-2 genes on either side, the full variable domain is EAGVAQSPRYKIIEKRQSVAFWCNPISGHATLYWYQQILGQGPKLLIQFQNNGVVDDSQLPKDRFSAERLKGVDSTLKIQPAKLEDSAVYLCASSLWQAVTGELFFGEGSRLTVL.